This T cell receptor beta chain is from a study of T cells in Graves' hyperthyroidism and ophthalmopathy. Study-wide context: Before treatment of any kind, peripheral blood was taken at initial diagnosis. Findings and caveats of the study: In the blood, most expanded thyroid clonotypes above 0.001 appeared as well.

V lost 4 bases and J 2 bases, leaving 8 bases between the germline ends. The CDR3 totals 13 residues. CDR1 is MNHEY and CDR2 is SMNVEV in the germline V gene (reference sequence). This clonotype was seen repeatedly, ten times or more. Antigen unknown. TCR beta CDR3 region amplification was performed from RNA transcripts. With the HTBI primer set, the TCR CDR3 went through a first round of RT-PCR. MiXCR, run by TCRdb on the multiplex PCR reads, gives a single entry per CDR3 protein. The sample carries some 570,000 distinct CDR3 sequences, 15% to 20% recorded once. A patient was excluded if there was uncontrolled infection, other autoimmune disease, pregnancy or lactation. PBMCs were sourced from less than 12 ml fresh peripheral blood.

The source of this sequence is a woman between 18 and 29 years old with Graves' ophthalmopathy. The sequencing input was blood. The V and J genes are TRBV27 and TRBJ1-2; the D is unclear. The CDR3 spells CASSYGRNYGYTF. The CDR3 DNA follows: TGTGCCAGCAGTTACGGCAGGAACTATGGCTACACCTTC.